One sample yielded the 14 T cell receptor beta chains listed below, sequenced in a study of T cell clonotyping in hematopoietic cell transplantation. TCRdb's table, derived via immunoSEQ multiplex PCR, lists solely in-frame clones and lacks some. The sample yields nearly 70,000 clones, roughly 93% seen once. Sequencing input: peripheral blood mononuclear cells. The receptor set was obtained from a man between 50 and 59 years old in good health. Some clones in this sample may be carry-over from other donors' samples.

The V call is TRBV11-2, the J call TRBJ2-7; possibly TRBD1 or TRBD2 for D (5 bases each). The CDR3 has 15 amino acids. Per the germline V gene, CDR1 is SGHAT and CDR2 is FQNNGV. Trimming left V 1 base short and J 2 bases short, with 12 bases between. The CDR3 reads CASSLGAGSPYEQYF. The CDR3 nucleotides read TGTGCCAGCAGCTTAGGGGCAGGGAGCCCCTACGAGCAGTACTTC.

The chain joins TRBV7-9 to TRBJ1-3; maybe TRBD1 (5 bases). The CDR3 length is 15 residues. V was trimmed by 3 bases and J by 0 bases, leaving 9 bases between them. Germline loops: CDR1 SEHNR, CDR2 FQNEAQ (reference sequence). CDR3 loop: CASSLGDYSGNTIYF. CDR3 nucleotide sequence: TGTGCCAGCAGCTTGGGGGACTACTCTGGAAACACCATATATTTT.

V usage is TRBV5-1 and J usage is TRBJ2-3; either TRBD1 or TRBD2 may fit D (5 bases each). The CDR3 is made up of 16 amino acids. From germline, CDR1 is SGHRS and CDR2 YFSETQ. Trimming left V 3 bases short and J 0 bases short, with 14 bases between. CDR3 sequence (DNA): TGCGCCAGCAGCTCAGCCCGGGACCCCAGCACAGATACGCAGTATTTT. Amino acids: CASSSARDPSTDTQYF.

The chain links TRBV9 to TRBJ2-6; D not resolved. The CDR3 is 15 residues long. V lost 1 base and J 0 bases, leaving 5 bases between the germline ends. Per the germline V gene, CDR1 is SGDLS and CDR2 is YYNGEE. CDR3 region: CASSVMSSGANVLTF. The CDR3 bases are TGTGCCAGCAGCGTAATGAGCTCTGGGGCCAACGTCCTGACTTTC.

The chain is built from TRBV5-8 and TRBJ2-5; D ambiguous. CDR3 length: 14 residues. Deletions cut 4 bases from V and 1 base from J, with 11 bases between. CDR1 is SGHTS, CDR2 YDEGEE, per germline. As DNA, the CDR3 is TGTGCCAGCAGCCCCGCGGCTCGCCAAGAGACCCAGTACTTC. The encoded protein is CASSPAARQETQYF.

This chain uses TRBV27 with TRBJ1-1; 9 bases map to TRBD1. J gave up 0 bases and V 6 bases, and 5 bases lay outside the gene matches. The V gene's germline CDR1 is MNHEY and CDR2 SMNVEV (reference sequence). The CDR3 covers 15 residues. The CDR3 loop reads CASRGQGPLNTEAFF. CDR3 coding DNA: TGTGCCAGCAGAGGACAGGGGCCGTTGAACACTGAAGCTTTCTTT.

This chain links TRBV10-3 with TRBJ2-1; 10 bases map to TRBD2. CDR1 and CDR2 from the germline V gene are ENHRY and SYGVKD. J lost 4 bases, V lost 3 bases, and 9 bases had no gene match. The CDR3 loop spans 17 amino acids. CDR3 in DNA: TGTGCCATCAGTGACTCTTCCCAGACTAGCGGGTACAATGAGCAGTTCTTC. It is translated as CAISDSSQTSGYNEQFF.

The V gene is TRBV5-8, the J gene TRBJ2-7; D is unclear. Germline V lookup: CDR1 SGHTS, CDR2 YDEGEE. The CDR3 consists of 10 residues. V was pared by 7 bases and J by 3 bases, with 5 bases between. The CDR3 sequence: CASANYEQYF. The CDR3 DNA sequence: TGTGCCAGCGCCAACTACGAGCAGTACTTC.

The chain uses TRBV5-4 and TRBJ2-3, with unresolved D. V was pared by 0 bases and J by 1 base, with 9 bases between. Germline CDR1 SGHNT, CDR2 YYREEE (reference sequence). This CDR3 is built from 15 residues. The CDR3 sequence is CASSLARGGTDTQYF. In nucleotides, the CDR3 is TGTGCCAGCAGCTTGGCCAGAGGCGGCACAGATACGCAGTATTTT. Supplemented by reference TRBV5-4 and TRBJ2-3, the full variable domain reads ETGVTQSPTHLIKTRGQQVTLRCSSQSGHNTVSWYQQALGQGPQFIFQYYREEENGRGNFPPRFSGLQFPNYSSELNVNALELDDSALYLCASSLARGGTDTQYFGPGTRLTVL.

The chain couples TRBV19 to TRBJ2-2; D gene unclear. Trimming shortened V by 5 bases and J by 2 bases, and 9 bases separated the two germline ends. This CDR3 is built from 14 residues. CDR1 and CDR2 (germline): LNHDA, SQIVND (reference sequence). The CDR3 loop is CASSAVLNTGELFF. CDR3 DNA: TGTGCCAGTAGTGCGGTTTTAAACACCGGGGAGCTGTTTTTT.

The gene calls are TRBV4-3 and TRBJ1-3; D is undetermined. The V end was cut by 0 bases, the J end by 9 bases, with 9 bases between. CDR1 is LGHNA and CDR2 is YSLEER in the germline V gene. CDR3 length: 13 residues. CDR3 in amino acids: CASSQDSWATIYF. CDR3 bases: TGCGCCAGCAGCCAAGATTCATGGGCCACCATATATTTT.

The genes are TRBV9 and TRBJ2-7; 9 nucleotides align to TRBD1. V trimming: 1 base; J trimming: 3 bases; junction bases outside the gene matches: 2. Germline lookup yields CDR1 SGDLS and CDR2 YYNGEE. The CDR3 sequence is 14 residues long. This CDR3 is CASSVRDRDYEQYF. The CDR3, as DNA: TGTGCCAGCAGCGTACGGGACAGGGACTACGAGCAGTACTTC.

The rearrangement links TRBV7-9 to TRBJ2-3, with 11 positions matching TRBD2. Looked up from germline, CDR1 is SEHNR and CDR2 is FQNEAQ (reference sequence). Germline trimming cut 6 bases from V and 4 bases from J; bases unmatched to any gene: 9. This CDR3 region has 16 residues. The CDR3 spells CASSGGTSGLSDTQYF. CDR3 sequence (DNA): TGTGCCAGCAGTGGAGGGACTAGCGGTCTCTCAGATACGCAGTATTTT. Combining the CDR3 with reference TRBV7-9 and TRBJ2-3 gives the whole variable domain DTGVSQNPRHKITKRGQNVTFRCDPISEHNRLYWYRQTLGQGPEFLTYFQNEAQLEKSRLLSDRFSAERPKGSFSTLEIQRTEQGDSAMYLCASSGGTSGLSDTQYFGPGTRLTVL.

The V and J genes are TRBV19 and TRBJ1-4; 7 bases are a match to TRBD1. CDR3 length equals 13 residues. The junction had 3 bases not matched to a gene; V was cut back by 6 bases and J by 5 bases. Germline values: CDR1 LNHDA, CDR2 SQIVND (reference sequence). The CDR3, as DNA: TGTGCCAGTAGCACGACAGGGAATGAAAAACTGTTTTTT. It translates to CASSTTGNEKLFF.